The 15 T cell receptor beta chains reported below all come from one sample, sequenced in a study of siplizumab effects on memory and regulatory T cells. The repertoire was sequenced with immunoSEQ multiplex PCR; TCRdb's copy has only in-frame clones and lacks some. The repertoire consists of about 120,000 clones, with around 94% occurring once and the leading ten covering under 2%. The sequenced sample consisted of non-Treg CD4+ T cells sorted from blood. The receptor source for this set is a human donor in good health.

Note on this clone: One end of the junction is discordant with germline, which a read error may explain. V is TRBV7-9 and J is TRBJ2-2, with D possibly being TRBD1 (6 bases). The CDR3 is 16 residues long. CDR1 is SEHNR and CDR2 is FQNEAQ in the germline V gene (reference sequence). CDR3 region: CASNLRSRGRDGELFF. In DNA, the CDR3 is TGTGCCAGCAACTTAAGGAGCAGGGGTAGAGACGGGGAGCTGTTTTTT.

The table lists this clone with a count of one. The V call is TRBV5-1, the J call TRBJ2-7, with 8 nucleotides matching TRBD1. The germline gives CDR1 SGHRS, CDR2 YFSETQ. The V gene end was trimmed by 0 bases and the J gene end by 4 bases; junction bases not matched to a gene: 3. The CDR3 consists of 14 residues. DNA of the CDR3: TGCGCCAGCAGCTTGGGGACAGGGTTTTACGAGCAGTACTTC. It codes for CASSLGTGFYEQYF.

The rearrangement links TRBV5-1 to TRBJ1-1; no definite D call. V lost 5 bases to trimming and J lost 0 bases, with 11 bases between them. Germline V lookup: CDR1 SGHRS, CDR2 YFSETQ. This CDR3 has 14 amino acids. The CDR3 DNA reads as TGCGCCAGCAGTAGGGTAGACATGAACACTGAAGCTTTCTTT. This translates into CASSRVDMNTEAFF.

The chain carries TRBV5-4 and TRBJ1-4, with no clear D. The CDR3 is 13 amino acids. Germline CDR1 and CDR2: SGHNT and YYREEE (reference sequence). V dropped 4 bases and J dropped 4 bases, with 8 bases sitting between them. The CDR3 reads CASSGVNNEKLFF. The CDR3, as DNA: TGTGCCAGCAGCGGGGTTAATAATGAAAAACTGTTTTTT.

Concerning this clone itself: A junction boundary mismatches the germline segment, possibly from a read error. V gene TRBV18 combines with J gene TRBJ1-3, with D perhaps matching TRBD1 (6 bases). The CDR3 has 14 amino acids. Germline V gene sequence: CDR1 KGHSH, CDR2 LQKENI. CDR3 nucleotide sequence: TGTGCCAGCCCCGCAGGGGCCTCTGGAAACATCATATATTTT. As protein: CASPAGASGNIIYF.

The genes are TRBV11-3 and TRBJ2-3; D uncertain. The CDR3 is 12 residues long. Germline V gives CDR1 SGHNT, CDR2 YENEEA. V lost 2 bases and J 2 bases, leaving 2 bases between the germline ends. Here the CDR3 DNA reads TGTGCCAGCAGCTTATACACAGATACGCAGTATTTT. It yields the protein CASSLYTDTQYF.

The chain joins TRBV6-5 to TRBJ2-7, with a weak D call TRBD1 (6 bases). Germline CDR1 reads MNHEY; CDR2 reads SVGAGI. The CDR3 covers 14 residues. Trimming removed 2 bases at V and 2 bases at J, with 10 bases between. This chain's CDR3 is CASSYQGTAYEQYF. The DNA of the CDR3 is TGTGCCAGCAGTTACCAGGGGACGGCCTACGAGCAGTACTTC.

V is TRBV21-1 and J is TRBJ2-3; the table's D gene call, TRBD2, was not cross checked with the DNA. TRBV21-1 is classified as a pseudogene. The CDR3 covers 14 residues. The DNA of the CDR3 is TGTGCCAGCAGCGAGACTCGTAACACAGATACGCAGTATTTT. Translation: CASSETRNTDTQYF.

The chain links TRBV5-1 to TRBJ2-5; 11 bases fit TRBD2. With 0 bases clipped from V and 4 bases from J, the junction kept 5 bases outside the gene matches. The CDR3 has 16 amino acids. CDR1 is SGHRS and CDR2 is YFSETQ in the germline V gene. For the CDR3, the DNA is TGCGCCAGCAGCTTGGCCCTTAGCGGGAGGGGAGAGACCCAGTACTTC. It yields the protein CASSLALSGRGETQYF.

The chain uses TRBV11-3 and TRBJ2-5; the D gene is possibly TRBD2 (5 bases). V shed 1 base and J shed 5 bases, with 23 bases lying between them. Germline V gene data show CDR1 as SGHNT and CDR2 as YENEEA. CDR3 size: 18 residues. CDR3 residues: CASSLAPILGGSGETQYF. The DNA for the CDR3 is TGTGCCAGCAGCTTAGCCCCTATTTTAGGCGGGTCGGGCGAGACCCAGTACTTC.

The chain recombines TRBV6-1 with TRBJ1-1; D remains ambiguous. Trimming stripped 1 base from V and 5 bases from J, with 8 bases between. Germline CDR1 reads MNHNS; CDR2 reads SASEGT. The CDR3 is made up of 13 amino acids. In DNA form, the CDR3 reads TGTGCCAGCAGTGAAGTAGGCGGGACTGAAGCTTTCTTT. It translates to CASSEVGGTEAFF.

This chain joins TRBV6-6 and TRBJ2-7; D gene uncertain. Trimming left V 7 bases short and J 0 bases short, with 13 bases between. Germline values: CDR1 MNHNY, CDR2 SVGAGI (reference sequence). The CDR3 contains 14 residues. CDR3 sequence (DNA): TGTGCCAGCAAGGCAGGCCTACTCTCCTACGAGCAGTACTTC. Its translation is CASKAGLLSYEQYF.

The V call is TRBV15, the J call TRBJ1-6; D gene unclear. V was pared by 0 bases and J by 7 bases, with 10 bases between. Germline-derived CDR1 and CDR2 are LNHNV and YYDKDF (reference sequence). CDR3 length: 15 amino acids. In nucleotides, the CDR3 is TGTGCCACCAGCAGAGACCCAGCGCGAAATTCACCCCTCCACTTT. Its protein product is CATSRDPARNSPLHF.

This chain links TRBV18 with TRBJ2-7, with D tentatively TRBD1 or TRBD2 (5 bases each). The CDR3 is 12 amino acids. Germline CDR1 and CDR2: KGHSH and LQKENI. Trimming shortened V by 5 bases and J by 2 bases, and 7 bases separated the two germline ends. The DNA for the CDR3 is TGTGCCAGCTCAGGGGGTACCTACGAGCAGTACTTC. It translates to CASSGGTYEQYF.

This chain links TRBV19 with TRBJ1-3; D ambiguous. Germline CDR1 LNHDA, CDR2 SQIVND (reference sequence). The length of the CDR3 is 15 residues. Between the trimmed V and J ends, which lost 2 bases and 3 bases, there was a span of 11 bases. In DNA, the CDR3 is TGTGCCAGTAGTATACCCCCACCGATTGGAAACACCATATATTTT. Amino acids: CASSIPPPIGNTIYF. The full variable domain, rest sourced from reference TRBV19 and TRBJ1-3, is DGGITQSPKYLFRKEGQNVTLSCEQNLNHDAMYWYRQDPGQGLRLIYYSQIVNDFQKGDIAEGYSVSREKKESFPLTVTSAQKNPTAFYLCASSIPPPIGNTIYFGEGSWLTVV.